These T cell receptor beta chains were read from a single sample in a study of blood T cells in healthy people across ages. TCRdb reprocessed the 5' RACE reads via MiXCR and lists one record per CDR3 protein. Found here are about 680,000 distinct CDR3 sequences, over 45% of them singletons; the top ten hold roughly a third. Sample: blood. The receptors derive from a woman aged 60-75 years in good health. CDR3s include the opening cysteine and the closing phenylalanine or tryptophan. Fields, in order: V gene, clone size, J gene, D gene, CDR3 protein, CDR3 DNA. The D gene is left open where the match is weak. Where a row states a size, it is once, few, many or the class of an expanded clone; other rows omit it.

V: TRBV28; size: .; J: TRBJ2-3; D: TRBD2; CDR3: CASSIGTSGRVGTDTQYF; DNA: TGTGCCAGCAGCATAGGGACTAGCGGGAGAGTCGGAACAGATACGCAGTATTTT
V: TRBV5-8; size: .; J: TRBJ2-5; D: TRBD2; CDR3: CASSLGTSGNSQETQYF; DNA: TGTGCCAGCAGCTTGGGGACTAGCGGGAACAGCCAAGAGACCCAGTACTTC
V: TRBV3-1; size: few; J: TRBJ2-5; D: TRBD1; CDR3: CASSRFVGQGTETQYF; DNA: TGTGCCAGCAGCCGCTTCGTAGGACAGGGGACAGAGACCCAGTACTTC
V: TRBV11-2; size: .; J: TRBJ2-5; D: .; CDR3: CASSLDTLNEQYF; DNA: TGTGCCAGCAGCTTAGATACCCTCAATGAGCAGTACTTC
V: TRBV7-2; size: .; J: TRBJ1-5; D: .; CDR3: CASSYGTLNQPQHF; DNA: TGTGCCAGCAGCTATGGGACACTTAATCAGCCCCAGCATTTT
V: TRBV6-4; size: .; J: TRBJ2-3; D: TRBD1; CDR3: CASSDSRGGGSTDTQYF; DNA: TGTGCCAGCAGTGACTCTCGAGGGGGCGGATCAACAGATACGCAGTATTTT
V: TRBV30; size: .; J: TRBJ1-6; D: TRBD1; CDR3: CAWSPGQAGNSPLHF; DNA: TGTGCCTGGAGTCCGGGACAGGCCGGTAATTCACCCCTCCACTTT
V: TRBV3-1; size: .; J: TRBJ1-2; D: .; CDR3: CASSQVGYGDYGYTF; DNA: TGTGCCAGCAGCCAAGTGGGTTACGGGGACTATGGCTACACCTTC
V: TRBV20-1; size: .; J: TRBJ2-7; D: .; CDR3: CSASALALAAPYEQYF; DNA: TGCAGTGCTAGTGCCCTGGCGCTGGCGGCCCCCTACGAGCAGTACTTC
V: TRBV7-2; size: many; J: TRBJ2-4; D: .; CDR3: CASSFRGRRDQYF; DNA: TGTGCCAGCAGCTTCCGAGGGAGGCGAGATCAGTACTTC
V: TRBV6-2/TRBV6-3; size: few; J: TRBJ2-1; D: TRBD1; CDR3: CASSYLTGGRGDEQFF; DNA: TGTGCCAGCAGTTACCTGACAGGGGGTCGAGGGGATGAGCAGTTCTTC
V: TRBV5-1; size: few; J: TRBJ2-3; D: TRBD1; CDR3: CASSSWTGGDTQYF; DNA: TGCGCCAGCAGCTCTTGGACAGGGGGGGATACGCAGTATTTT
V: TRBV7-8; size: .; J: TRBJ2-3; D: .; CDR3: CASSSPVRGRDTQYF; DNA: TGTGCCAGCAGCTCTCCCGTAAGAGGGAGGGATACGCAGTATTTT
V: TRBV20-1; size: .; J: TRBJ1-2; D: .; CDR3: CSAPGAQRGNYGYTF; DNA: TGCAGTGCTCCGGGGGCTCAGCGAGGAAACTATGGCTACACCTTC
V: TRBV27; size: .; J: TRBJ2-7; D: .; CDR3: CASSERRGDYEQYF; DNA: TGTGCCAGCAGTGAAAGACGGGGAGACTACGAGCAGTACTTC
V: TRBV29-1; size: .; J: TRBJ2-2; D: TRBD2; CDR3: CSVVLSGSHISGREQHGELFF; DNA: TGCAGCGTTGTTTTATCAGGGTCCCATATAAGCGGGAGGGAACAACACGGGGAGCTGTTTTTT
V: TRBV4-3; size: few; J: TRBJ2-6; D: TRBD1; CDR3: CASSTQTGPGANVLTF; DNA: TGCGCCAGCAGCACCCAGACAGGGCCCGGGGCCAACGTCCTGACTTTC
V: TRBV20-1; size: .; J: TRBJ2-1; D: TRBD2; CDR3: CSAVGLAPGEQFF; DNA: TGCAGTGCTGTGGGACTAGCCCCTGGGGAGCAGTTCTTC
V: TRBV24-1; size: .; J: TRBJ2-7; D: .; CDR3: CATSGRDGINNEQYF; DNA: TGTGCCACCAGTGGCCGGGACGGAATCAACAATGAGCAGTACTTC
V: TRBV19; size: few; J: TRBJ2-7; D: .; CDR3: CASSIGGSSYEQYF; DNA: TGTGCCAGTAGTATCGGAGGGTCCTCCTACGAGCAGTACTTC
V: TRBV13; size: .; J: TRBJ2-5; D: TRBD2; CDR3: CASSPSGNLQETQYF; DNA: TGTGCCAGCAGCCCTAGCGGGAATCTCCAAGAGACCCAGTACTTC
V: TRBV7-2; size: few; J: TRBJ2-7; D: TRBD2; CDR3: CASIRGGGSGSTSYNEQYF; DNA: TGTGCCAGCATCCGAGGGGGGGGTAGCGGGAGTACTTCCTACAATGAGCAGTACTTC
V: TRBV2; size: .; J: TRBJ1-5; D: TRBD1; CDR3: CASSETGGGQPQHF; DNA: TGTGCCAGCAGTGAAACAGGGGGGGGTCAGCCCCAGCATTTT
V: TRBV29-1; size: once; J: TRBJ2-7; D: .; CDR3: CSVATLAGSSEQYF; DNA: TGCAGCGTTGCTACCCTCGCAGGGTCCTCCGAGCAGTACTTC
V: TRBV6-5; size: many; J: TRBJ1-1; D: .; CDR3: CASSYSARDTMNTEAFF; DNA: TGTGCCAGCAGTTACTCTGCCCGGGATACTATGAACACTGAAGCTTTCTTT
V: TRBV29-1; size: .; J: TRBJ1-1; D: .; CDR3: CSVERGGGEAFF; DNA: TGCAGCGTGGAGCGGGGGGGAGGTGAAGCTTTCTTT
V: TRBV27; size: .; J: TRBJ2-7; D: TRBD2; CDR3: CASKFSGLAYF; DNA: TGTGCCAGCAAGTTCTCGGGACTAGCGTACTTC
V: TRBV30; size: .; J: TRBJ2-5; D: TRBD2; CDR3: CAWSGGFHQYF; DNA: TGTGCCTGGAGCGGGGGGTTTCACCAGTACTTC
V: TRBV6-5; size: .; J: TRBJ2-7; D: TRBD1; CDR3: CASRTSPWDRGHEQYF; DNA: TGTGCCAGCAGGACCTCCCCCTGGGACAGGGGCCACGAGCAGTACTTC
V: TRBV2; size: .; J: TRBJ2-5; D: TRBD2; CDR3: CASIDGVAGQETQYF; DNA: TGTGCCAGCATCGACGGAGTAGCGGGGCAAGAGACCCAGTACTTC
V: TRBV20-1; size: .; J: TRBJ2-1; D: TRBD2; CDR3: CSARDRLAGSETQFF; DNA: TGCAGTGCTAGAGATCGGCTAGCGGGGTCAGAGACCCAGTTCTTC
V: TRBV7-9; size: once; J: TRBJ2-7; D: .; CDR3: CVSSKYPGTVYEQYF; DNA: TGTGTCAGCAGCAAATACCCCGGGACCGTCTACGAGCAGTACTTC
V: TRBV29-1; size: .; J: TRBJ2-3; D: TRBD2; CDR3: CSVVGTSGRTAQYF; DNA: TGCAGCGTTGTGGGGACTAGCGGGAGGACGGCGCAGTATTTT
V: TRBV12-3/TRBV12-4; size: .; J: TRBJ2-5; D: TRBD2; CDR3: CASSLNGLAGGGQYF; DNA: TGTGCCAGCAGTTTAAATGGACTAGCGGGAGGAGGGCAGTACTTC
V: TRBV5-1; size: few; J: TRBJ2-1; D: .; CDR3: CASSLAPSGGKYTEQFF; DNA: TGCGCCAGCAGCTTGGCCCCATCTGGAGGGAAGTATACTGAGCAGTTCTTC
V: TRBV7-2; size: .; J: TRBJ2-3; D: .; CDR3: CASSSSYQRTDTQYF; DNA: TGTGCCAGCAGTTCTAGCTACCAACGCACAGATACGCAGTATTTT
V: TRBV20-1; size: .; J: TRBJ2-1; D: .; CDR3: CSAPPYEQFF; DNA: TGCAGTGCCCCTCCGTATGAGCAGTTCTTC
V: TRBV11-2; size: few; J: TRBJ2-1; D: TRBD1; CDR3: CASSSDRDDEQFF; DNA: TGTGCCAGCAGCTCTGACAGGGACGATGAGCAGTTCTTC
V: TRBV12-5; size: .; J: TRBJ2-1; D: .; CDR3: CASGLKQGNEQFF; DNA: TGTGCTAGTGGTTTGAAACAGGGCAATGAGCAGTTCTTC
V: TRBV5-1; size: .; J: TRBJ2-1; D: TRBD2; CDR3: CASSLQVPSGRNEQFF; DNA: TGCGCCAGCAGCCTACAAGTCCCTAGCGGGAGAAATGAGCAGTTCTTC
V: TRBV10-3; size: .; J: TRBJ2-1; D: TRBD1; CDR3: CAIRGTGSQSHEQFF; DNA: TGTGCCATCAGAGGGACAGGCTCGCAGTCACATGAGCAGTTCTTC
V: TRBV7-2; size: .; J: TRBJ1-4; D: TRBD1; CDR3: CASSLLGQFGEKLFF; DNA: TGTGCCAGCAGCTTGTTGGGACAGTTTGGGGAAAAACTGTTTTTT
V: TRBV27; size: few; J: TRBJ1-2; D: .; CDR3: CASSSHGGLNYGYTF; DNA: TGTGCCAGCAGTTCCCATGGAGGGCTTAACTATGGCTACACCTTC
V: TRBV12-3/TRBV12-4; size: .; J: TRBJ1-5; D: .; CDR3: CASSFGRGNQPQHF; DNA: TGTGCCAGCAGTTTCGGACGAGGCAATCAGCCCCAGCATTTT
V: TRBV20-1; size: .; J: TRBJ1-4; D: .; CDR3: CSASNEKLFF; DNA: TGCAGTGCTTCAAATGAAAAACTGTTTTTT